The 16 T cell receptor beta chains in this list originate from one sample, sequenced in a study of CD8+ T cells in alopecia areata. As to treatment: oral pan-JAK inhibitor, 5-10 mg twice daily. RNA was isolated and reverse transcribed to cDNA, the sequencing template. TCRdb's table, derived via immunoSEQ multiplex PCR, lists solely in-frame clones and lacks some. The profile covers 130,000 or so clones, with about 85% appearing a single time and roughly 13% taken by the ten largest. The sequencing used CD8+ T cells sorted from blood, collected at week 4, from a patient treated with tofacitinib. Receptor source: a human donor with alopecia areata.

The rearrangement links TRBV29-1 to TRBJ1-1, with D possibly being TRBD1 (5 bases). This CDR3 spans 14 amino acids. The germline V gene encodes CDR1 SQVTM and CDR2 ANQGSEA. The germline V and J ends were trimmed by 6 bases and 5 bases, with 19 bases remaining between them. CDR3 protein: CSVEGLRGRTEAFF. In nucleotides, the CDR3 is TGCAGCGTAGAGGGGTTGCGGGGGAGGACTGAAGCTTTCTTT.

V gene TRBV27 combines with J gene TRBJ2-4, with 12 bases that match TRBD2. Trimming cost V 4 bases and J 3 bases; bases outside gene matches: 7. This CDR3 region has 17 residues. Germline CDR1 reads MNHEY; CDR2 reads SMNVEV (reference sequence). CDR3 DNA: TGTGCCAGCAGTTGGACTAGCGGGGATGGGGGCAAAAACATTCAGTACTTC. This gives the protein CASSWTSGDGGKNIQYF.

The V call is TRBV19, the J call TRBJ1-1; TRBD1 might be the D (5 bases). Per the germline V gene, CDR1 is LNHDA and CDR2 is SQIVND (reference sequence). The CDR3 runs to 13 residues. V lost 7 bases, J lost 4 bases, and 13 bases lay in between. The DNA for the CDR3 is TGTGCCAGTAAGGTCGGGGCGTCCACTGAAGCTTTCTTT. Protein: CASKVGASTEAFF.

This clone is a singleton in its sample. V usage is TRBV7-3 and J usage is TRBJ2-7; D remains ambiguous. Deletions cut 3 bases from V and 3 bases from J, with 9 bases between. This CDR3 is 13 amino acids long. Germline CDR1 and CDR2: SGHTA and FQGTGA. As DNA, the CDR3 is TGTGCCAGCAGCTTGGGCAAAAGCTACGAGCAGTACTTC. Translating it yields CASSLGKSYEQYF.

J is TRBJ2-3 and V is TRBV29-1, with D possibly being TRBD2 (7 bases). Deletions cut 5 bases from V and 5 bases from J, with 17 bases between. Germline V lookup: CDR1 SQVTM, CDR2 ANQGSEA. The CDR3 length is 14 residues. This CDR3 is CSVNPVGGLDTQYF. CDR3 bases: TGCAGCGTTAACCCAGTGGGGGGGCTAGATACGCAGTATTTT.

This clone was counted a few times. The rearrangement joins TRBV29-1 to TRBJ2-3; the D gene is possibly TRBD1 (5 bases). CDR3 length equals 14 residues. The germline V and J ends were trimmed by 0 bases and 6 bases, with 13 bases remaining between them. The germline V gene has CDR1 SQVTM and CDR2 ANQGSEA. The chain's CDR3 is CSVEDLQGADTQYF. Here the CDR3 DNA reads TGCAGCGTTGAAGACCTCCAGGGTGCCGATACGCAGTATTTT.

In this sample, this clone turned up a few times. The chain uses TRBV29-1 and TRBJ2-1; weak D call: TRBD2 (6 bases). CDR3 size: 16 residues. Germline V gene lookup returns CDR1 SQVTM and CDR2 ANQGSEA. The V gene lost 4 bases and the J gene lost 2 bases, with 18 bases spanning the gap. DNA for the CDR3: TGCAGCGTTGCGGGTTATTCGGGAGAAGCCTACAATGAGCAGTTCTTC. Protein: CSVAGYSGEAYNEQFF.

This rearrangement joins TRBV27 to TRBJ2-7; D is undetermined. Germline V gene sequence: CDR1 MNHEY, CDR2 SMNVEV (reference sequence). V lost 9 bases and J 0 bases, leaving 12 bases between the germline ends. This CDR3 region has 13 residues. The CDR3 is CASRELSSYEQYF. The CDR3 nucleotides are TGTGCCAGTCGCGAGTTGAGCTCCTACGAGCAGTACTTC.

The chain couples TRBV30 to TRBJ1-1; 10 positions match TRBD1. This CDR3 is 14 amino acids long. Germline CDR1 and CDR2: GTSNPN and SVGIG (reference sequence). V gave up 4 bases and J gave up 11 bases; unmatched junction bases: 13. The CDR3 region is CAWIPGTGDGLAFF. As DNA, the CDR3 is TGTGCCTGGATCCCCGGGACAGGGGACGGGTTGGCTTTCTTT.

The V call is TRBV14, the J call TRBJ1-2; the D gene is possibly TRBD1 (5 bases). The ends were cut back, 0 bases at V and 4 bases at J, with 12 bases in the middle. Germline lookup yields CDR1 SGHDN and CDR2 FVKESK. This CDR3 is built from 15 residues. As DNA, the CDR3 is TGTGCCAGCAGCCAAGACCCTGGACACTTCTATGGCTACACCTTC. It specifies CASSQDPGHFYGYTF.

The DNA of the CDR3 is TGTGCCAGCAGTTTAGCCGGGACTAGCCCTTTCAATGAGCAGTTCTTC. Translation: CASSLAGTSPFNEQFF. The chain links TRBV27 to TRBJ2-1; TRBD2 agrees at 9 bases. The CDR3 is made up of 16 amino acids. Germline V CDR1 and CDR2: MNHEY, SMNVEV (reference sequence). J gave up 6 bases and V 2 bases, and 8 bases lay outside the gene matches.

V is TRBV29-1 and J is TRBJ2-1, with 7 bases fitting TRBD2. The CDR3 contains 14 residues. The germline gives CDR1 SQVTM, CDR2 ANQGSEA. Germline trimming cut 0 bases from V and 4 bases from J; bases unmatched to any gene: 3. This CDR3 is CSVEDVGGYNEQFF. The CDR3 nucleotides read TGCAGCGTTGAAGATGTCGGGGGGTACAATGAGCAGTTCTTC.

This clone was counted once. The CDR3 bases are TGCGCCAGCAGCTTGGATTCAGGTCCGGGAAACACCATATATTTT. Its translation: CASSLDSGPGNTIYF. The chain links TRBV5-1 to TRBJ1-3; D remains unclear. Germline V lookup: CDR1 SGHRS, CDR2 YFSETQ. CDR3 size: 15 residues. Deletions cut 0 bases from V and 4 bases from J, with 11 bases between.

The chain has TRBV6-1 and TRBJ2-1, with a tentative D call TRBD2 (6 bases). Germline V gene sequence: CDR1 MNHNS, CDR2 SASEGT. V lost 3 bases to trimming and J lost 8 bases, with 8 bases between them. The CDR3 is 12 residues long. This CDR3 reads CASSEASDEQFF. In nucleotides, the CDR3 is TGTGCCAGCAGTGAGGCTAGCGATGAGCAGTTCTTC.

The gene calls are TRBV6-1 and TRBJ2-7; 10 bases fit TRBD1. V dropped 10 bases and J dropped 2; count of bases not matched to a gene: 5. CDR1 is MNHNS, CDR2 SASEGT, per germline. The CDR3 sequence is 13 residues long. The CDR3 loop is CAIPGQGTYEQYF. CDR3 in DNA: TGTGCCATCCCGGGACAGGGGACCTACGAGCAGTACTTC.

This CDR3 reads CASSSTEDTQYF. CDR3 nucleotide sequence: TGCGCCAGCAGCTCCACTGAAGATACGCAGTATTTT. V and J are TRBV5-1 and TRBJ2-3; D not certain. The CDR3 loop spans 12 amino acids. CDR1 and CDR2 (germline): SGHRS, YFSETQ. V was trimmed by 3 bases and J by 5 bases, leaving 7 bases between them.